A selection of T cell receptor beta chains follows, all from one sample in a study of T cells after yellow fever vaccination. TCRdb redid the calling of the 5' RACE reads with MiXCR, one entry per CDR3 protein. In the table there are just under 600,000 distinct CDR3 sequences, around an eighth of which are singletons. The material was PBMCs, obtained on the day of the yellow fever booster vaccination. These receptors came from a man aged 25-45 years who received the YFV17D yellow fever vaccine. Both conserved end residues are part of each CDR3. The D gene is left open where the match is weak. Expanded clones are given a class, and other clones once, few, many or no size at all.

J: TRBJ2-7; V: TRBV7-2; size: NA; D: NA; CDR3: CASSLGVPVTYEQYF; DNA: TGTGCCAGCAGCTTAGGAGTTCCCGTGACCTACGAGCAGTACTTC
J: TRBJ2-1; V: TRBV5-1; size: NA; D: NA; CDR3: CASSPQGRTNEQFF; DNA: TGTGCCAGCAGCCCCCAGGGACGGACGAATGAGCAGTTCTTC
J: TRBJ2-2; V: TRBV7-9; size: few; D: NA; CDR3: CASSSLGQEGTGELFF; DNA: TGTGCCAGCAGCTCCTTAGGACAGGAGGGTACCGGGGAGCTGTTTTTT
J: TRBJ1-4; V: TRBV12-3/TRBV12-4; size: few; D: NA; CDR3: CASTQESLNEKLFF; DNA: TGTGCCAGCACCCAAGAGAGTTTAAATGAAAAACTGTTTTTT
J: TRBJ2-7; V: TRBV12-3/TRBV12-4; size: few; D: NA; CDR3: CASSLHPLGEQYF; DNA: TGTGCCAGCAGTTTACACCCCTTGGGCGAGCAGTACTTC
J: TRBJ1-1; V: TRBV30; size: NA; D: NA; CDR3: CAYRPLLRNTEAFF; DNA: TGTGCCTACAGGCCCCTTCTGAGGAACACTGAAGCTTTCTTT
J: TRBJ1-2; V: TRBV25-1; size: NA; D: NA; CDR3: CASRGGLYGYTF; DNA: TGTGCCAGCAGGGGGGGGCTTTATGGCTACACCTTC
J: TRBJ2-7; V: TRBV7-2; size: many; D: NA; CDR3: CASSLLPSGAYEQYF; DNA: TGTGCCAGCAGCTTATTGCCAAGCGGAGCCTACGAGCAGTACTTC
J: TRBJ2-1; V: TRBV28; size: NA; D: NA; CDR3: CASRGGTYNNEQFF; DNA: TGTGCCAGCAGGGGCGGGACATATAACAATGAGCAGTTCTTC
J: TRBJ2-3; V: TRBV7-2; size: few; D: NA; CDR3: CASTTLVVTDTQYF; DNA: TGTGCCAGCACCACCCTGGTGGTCACAGATACGCAGTATTTT
J: TRBJ2-7; V: TRBV5-5; size: NA; D: TRBD1; CDR3: CASSTPRQGDEQYF; DNA: TGTGCCAGCAGCACACCGAGACAGGGTGACGAGCAGTACTTC
J: TRBJ2-7; V: TRBV5-1; size: few; D: NA; CDR3: CASSPKSGLTYEQYF; DNA: TGCGCCAGCAGCCCGAAGTCGGGACTTACCTACGAGCAGTACTTC
J: TRBJ2-1; V: TRBV5-1; size: NA; D: NA; CDR3: CASSLAAAEQFF; DNA: TGCGCCAGCAGCTTGGCCGCGGCTGAGCAGTTCTTC
J: TRBJ2-1; V: TRBV20-1; size: NA; D: NA; CDR3: CCARVDAWAGRYNEQFF; DNA: TGCTGTGCTAGAGTCGACGCCTGGGCGGGAAGGTACAATGAGCAGTTCTTC
J: TRBJ2-1; V: TRBV15; size: NA; D: NA; CDR3: CATSRDLPNVAANYNEQFF; DNA: TGTGCCACCAGCAGAGATCTTCCTAACGTGGCGGCGAACTACAATGAGCAGTTCTTC
J: TRBJ2-1; V: TRBV7-3; size: NA; D: TRBD1; CDR3: CASSLTGLDNEQFF; DNA: TGTGCCAGCAGCTTGACAGGGTTGGACAATGAGCAGTTCTTC
J: TRBJ2-4; V: TRBV7-2; size: few; D: TRBD2; CDR3: CASRTSGRALGIQYF; DNA: TGTGCCAGCAGGACTAGCGGGAGGGCCTTGGGCATTCAGTACTTC